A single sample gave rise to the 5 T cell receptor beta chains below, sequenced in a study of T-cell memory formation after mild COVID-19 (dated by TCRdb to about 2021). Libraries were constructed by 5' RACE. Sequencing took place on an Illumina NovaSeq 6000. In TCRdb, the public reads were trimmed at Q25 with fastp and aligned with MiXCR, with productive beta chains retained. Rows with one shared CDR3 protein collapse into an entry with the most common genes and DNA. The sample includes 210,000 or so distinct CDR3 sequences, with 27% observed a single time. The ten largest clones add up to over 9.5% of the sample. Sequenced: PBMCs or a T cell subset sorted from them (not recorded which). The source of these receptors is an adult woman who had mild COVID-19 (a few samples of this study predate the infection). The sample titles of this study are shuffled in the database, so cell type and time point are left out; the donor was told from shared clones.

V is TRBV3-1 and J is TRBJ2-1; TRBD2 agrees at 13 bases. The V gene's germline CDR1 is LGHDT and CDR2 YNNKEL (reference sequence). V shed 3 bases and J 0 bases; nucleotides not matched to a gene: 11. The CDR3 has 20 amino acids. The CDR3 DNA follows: TGTGCCAGCAGCCAGGGTCGGACTAGCGGGGGCCAGAGCTCCTACAATGAGCAGTTCTTC. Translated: CASSQGRTSGGQSSYNEQFF.

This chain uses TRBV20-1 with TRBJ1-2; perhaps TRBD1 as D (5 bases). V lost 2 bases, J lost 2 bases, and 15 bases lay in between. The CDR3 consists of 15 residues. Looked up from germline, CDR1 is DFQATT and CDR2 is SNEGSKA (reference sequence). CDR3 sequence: CSARTGMLSNYGYTF. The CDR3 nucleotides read TGCAGTGCTAGAACAGGAATGTTATCAAACTATGGCTACACCTTC.

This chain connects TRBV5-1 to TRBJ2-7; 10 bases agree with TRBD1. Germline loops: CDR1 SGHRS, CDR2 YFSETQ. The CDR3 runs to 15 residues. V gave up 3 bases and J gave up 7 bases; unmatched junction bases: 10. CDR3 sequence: CASSSGTGVRFEQYF. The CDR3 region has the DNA TGCGCCAGCAGCTCCGGGACAGGGGTCCGTTTTGAGCAGTACTTC.

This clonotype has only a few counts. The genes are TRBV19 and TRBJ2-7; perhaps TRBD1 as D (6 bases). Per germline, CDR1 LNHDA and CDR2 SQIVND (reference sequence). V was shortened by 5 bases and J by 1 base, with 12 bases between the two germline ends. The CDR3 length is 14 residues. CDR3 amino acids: CASSVGTHSYEQYF. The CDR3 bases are TGTGCCAGTAGTGTCGGGACACATTCCTACGAGCAGTACTTC. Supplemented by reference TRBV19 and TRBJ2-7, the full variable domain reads DGGITQSPKYLFRKEGQNVTLSCEQNLNHDAMYWYRQDPGQGLRLIYYSQIVNDFQKGDIAEGYSVSREKKESFPLTVTSAQKNPTAFYLCASSVGTHSYEQYFGPGTRLTVT.

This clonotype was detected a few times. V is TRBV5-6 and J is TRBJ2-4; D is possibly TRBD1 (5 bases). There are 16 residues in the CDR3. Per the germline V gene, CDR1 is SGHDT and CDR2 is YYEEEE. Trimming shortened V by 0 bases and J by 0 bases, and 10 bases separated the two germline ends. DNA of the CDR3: TGTGCCAGCAGCTTGGGACAGATTCTAGCCAAAAACATTCAGTACTTC. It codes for CASSLGQILAKNIQYF.